This TCR beta chain was observed in a study of T cells expressing NK-cell markers. The study, taken as a whole, reports: In a group of 5 or 6 donors, dominant NKG2C+ clonotypes represented about 1.0-8% of CD8+ T cells.

Notes on this clonotype: Its antigen remains unknown.

The CDR3 is 15 amino acids. Germline loops: CDR1 SGHRS, CDR2 YFSETQ. The authors generated TCR beta cDNA through 5'RACE template switching with UMIs. From the 5' RACE reads, TCRdb lists one entry per CDR3 protein and no DNA. Its table records roughly 420,000 distinct CDR3 sequences. The V gene is TRBV5-1, the J gene TRBJ1-1. This receptor was taken from a woman between 18 and 70 years old in good health. The sequenced sample consisted of blood T cells: a sorted CD56 or NKG2C T cell subset, CD4+ or CD8+ T cells, or bulk PBMC T cells (not recorded which). The CDR3 protein is CASSLSGFLNTEAFF.